This entry lists 7 T cell receptor beta chains sequenced from one sample in a study of blood T cell repertoires in COVID-19. TCRdb's copy holds only in-frame clones and misses some; the assay was immunoSEQ multiplex PCR. The sample holds 50,000 to 75,000 clones, more than 65% seen once. Material for sequencing was peripheral blood. The receptors originated from a human donor in a cohort sampled during active COVID-19.

The rearrangement links TRBV18 to TRBJ2-5, with 8 bases that match TRBD2. Germline loops: CDR1 KGHSH, CDR2 LQKENI. The CDR3 sequence is 15 residues long. V was pared by 8 bases and J by 5 bases, with 13 bases of the junction left unmatched. In nucleotides, the CDR3 is TGTGCCAGCACGGATCTTGGCGGGGGGCTGGAGACCCAGTACTTC. Residues: CASTDLGGGLETQYF.

This chain links TRBV2 with TRBJ1-1; D is possibly TRBD1 (6 bases). The CDR3 contains 16 residues. Per germline, CDR1 SNHLY and CDR2 FYNNEI. V was trimmed by 4 bases and J by 1 base, leaving 16 bases between them. The CDR3 nucleotides are TGTGCCAGCAGTGTCAGGACACAGGGCCCGAACACTGAAGCTTTCTTT. This sequence encodes CASSVRTQGPNTEAFF. The whole variable domain, remainder taken from reference TRBV2 and TRBJ1-1, is EPEVTQTPSHQVTQMGQEVILRCVPISNHLYFYWYRQILGQKVEFLVSFYNNEISEKSEIFDDQFSVERPDGSNFTLKIRSTKLEDSAMYFCASSVRTQGPNTEAFFGQGTRLTVV.

The V gene is TRBV30, the J gene TRBJ1-5; a possible D gene is TRBD1 (6 bases). This CDR3 region has 17 residues. Trimming left V 1 base short and J 0 bases short, with 16 bases between. Germline V CDR1 and CDR2: GTSNPN, SVGIG (reference sequence). The CDR3 DNA is TGTGCCTGGAGTGGTGACAGGATTTATAGTAGCAATCAGCCCCAGCATTTT. It is translated as CAWSGDRIYSSNQPQHF.

The genes are TRBV5-1 and TRBJ1-2; possible D gene TRBD1, 6 bases. The CDR3 consists of 15 residues. Per germline, CDR1 SGHRS and CDR2 YFSETQ. With 6 bases removed from V and 4 bases from J, the gap between germline ends came to 19 bases. The CDR3 here is CASKGTGQSIYGYTF. The CDR3 coding sequence is TGCGCCAGCAAGGGAACGGGACAATCGATCTATGGCTACACCTTC.

The genes are TRBV11-3 and TRBJ1-4; no definite D call. The CDR3 contains 13 residues. Germline-derived CDR1 and CDR2 are SGHNT and YENEEA. The ends were cut back, 4 bases at V and 5 bases at J, with 8 bases in the middle. CDR3 loop: CASSWPLNEKLFF. DNA of the CDR3: TGTGCCAGCAGCTGGCCATTGAATGAAAAACTGTTTTTT. The full variable domain, rest sourced from reference TRBV11-3 and TRBJ1-4, is EAGVVQSPRYKIIEKKQPVAFWCNPISGHNTLYWYLQNLGQGPELLIRYENEEAVDDSQLPKDRFSAERLKGVDSTLKIQPAELGDSAVYLCASSWPLNEKLFFGSGTQLSVL.

The J gene is TRBJ2-5, the V gene TRBV5-5; D is perhaps TRBD2 (7 bases). The length of the CDR3 is 15 residues. Germline V CDR1 and CDR2: SGHKS, YYEKEE (reference sequence). V lost 4 bases, J lost 1 base, and 14 bases lay in between. The CDR3 DNA is TGTGCCAGCAGCCCAGGGGAGGGCCGCCAAGAGACCCAGTACTTC. This translates into CASSPGEGRQETQYF.

The chain links TRBV30 to TRBJ2-2, with 7 bases aligning to TRBD2. Per germline, CDR1 GTSNPN and CDR2 SVGIG (reference sequence). CDR3 length equals 14 residues. Unmatched junction bases numbered 6, after V lost 4 bases and J lost 4 bases. The CDR3 region is CAWKRASGTGELFF. The CDR3 DNA reads TGTGCCTGGAAGCGGGCTAGCGGCACCGGGGAGCTGTTTTTT. Based on the CDR3 plus reference TRBV30 and TRBJ2-2, the full variable domain is SQTIHQWPATLVQPVGSPLSLECTVEGTSNPNLYWYRQAAGRGLQLLFYSVGIGQISSEVPQNLSASRPQDRQFILSSKKLLLSDSGFYLCAWKRASGTGELFFGEGSRLTVL.